The 21 T cell receptor beta chains below all came from one sample that was sequenced in a study of T cell repertoires in cytomegalovirus infection. From the reads, TCRdb called clonotypes with MiXCR, one entry per CDR3 protein. The table has some 940,000 distinct CDR3 sequences, approximately 31% seen once; the top ten hold around an eighth. For these TCRs, the target antigens are not known. Material: cultured CD8+ T cells from PBMCs, obtained from culture after CMV antigen stimulation. The receptors were gathered from a human donor in good health (CMV status not recorded). Some clones in this sample may be carry-over from other donors' samples.

This clonotype occurred a few times. This chain links TRBV7-6 with TRBJ2-1; D ambiguous. The CDR3 has 13 amino acids. Trimming pared 4 bases from V and 3 bases from J, leaving 7 bases between. Germline loops: CDR1 SGHVS, CDR2 FNYEAQ. The DNA for the CDR3 is TGTGCCAGCAGCTCCGCCCTCTACAATGAGCAGTTCTTC. Its translation is CASSSALYNEQFF.

V and J are TRBV7-3 and TRBJ1-3; possibly TRBD1 for D (6 bases). Germline loops: CDR1 SGHTA, CDR2 FQGTGA. The CDR3 contains 14 residues. Deletions cut 5 bases from V and 4 bases from J, with 12 bases between. CDR3 nucleotides: TGTGCCAGCAGCCTCCGGGACAACGGAAACACCATATATTTT. Amino acids: CASSLRDNGNTIYF.

The rearrangement uses TRBV6-8 and TRBJ2-3; 10 nucleotides agree with TRBD2. The CDR3 contains 18 residues. The V gene end was trimmed by 4 bases and the J gene end by 0 bases; junction bases not matched to a gene: 10. CDR1 is MNHGY, CDR2 SAAAGT, per germline. This CDR3 reads CASSLVIAGGESTDTQYF. CDR3 DNA: TGTGCCAGCAGTTTGGTAATAGCGGGGGGAGAAAGCACAGATACGCAGTATTTT.

This chain uses TRBV6-2 or TRBV6-3 with TRBJ1-1, with D tentatively TRBD1 (5 bases). The germline V gene has CDR1 MNHEY and CDR2 SVGEGT. The CDR3 spans 15 residues. The V end lost 5 bases, the J end lost 4 bases, and 17 bases lay between the germline ends. CDR3 coding DNA: TGTGCCAGCAGTGGAGACAGTCGTGGGCTCACTGAAGCTTTCTTT. It codes for CASSGDSRGLTEAFF.

The chain carries TRBV6-6 and TRBJ2-1; 9 bases fit TRBD2. This CDR3 is built from 14 residues. J gave up 10 bases and V 5 bases, and 9 bases lay outside the gene matches. The germline gives CDR1 MNHNY, CDR2 SVGAGI (reference sequence). CDR3 sequence (DNA): TGTGCCAGCAGTCCAGCGGGGGGAATATGGGAGCAGTTCTTC. Translating it yields CASSPAGGIWEQFF.

The chain couples TRBV7-2 to TRBJ2-1, with 13 nucleotides matching TRBD2. In germline, CDR1 is SGHTA, CDR2 FQGNSA. With V trimmed by 3 bases and J by 10 bases, 6 bases remained unmatched. The CDR3 is 15 amino acids. The CDR3, as DNA: TGTGCCAGCAGCTTTACTAGCGGGGGGGCCGAGGAGCAGTTCTTC. Amino acids: CASSFTSGGAEEQFF.

This clonotype was seen a handful of times. This chain joins TRBV10-2 and TRBJ2-2, with D uncertain. Trimming took 2 bases from V and 0 from J, leaving 7 bases between them. The CDR3 runs 15 residues. CDR1 WSHSY and CDR2 SAAADI come from the germline V gene. The chain's CDR3 is CASSETDTNTGELFF. The DNA for the CDR3 is TGCGCCAGCAGTGAGACGGATACGAACACCGGGGAGCTGTTTTTT.

The chain carries TRBV19 and TRBJ1-2; D ambiguous. Germline V CDR1 and CDR2: LNHDA, SQIVND (reference sequence). The CDR3 has 12 residues. The germline V and J ends were trimmed by 8 bases and 8 bases, with 15 bases remaining between them. The CDR3 region is CASRAGLGGYTF. The CDR3 DNA reads TGTGCCAGTCGCGCCGGTTTAGGCGGCTACACCTTC.

This clonotype was seen ten or more times. V and J are TRBV7-2 and TRBJ2-1; 10 positions match TRBD1. CDR3 length: 15 residues. After removal of 4 bases from V and 3 bases from J, the junction contained 3 bases not matched to a gene. In germline, CDR1 is SGHTA, CDR2 FQGNSA. The CDR3 loop reads CASSSTGGDYNEQFF. As DNA, the CDR3 is TGTGCCAGCAGCTCGACAGGGGGCGACTACAATGAGCAGTTCTTC. The variable domain in full, completed from reference TRBV7-2 and TRBJ2-1, reads GAGVSQSPSNKVTEKGKDVELRCDPISGHTALYWYRQSLGQGLEFLIYFQGNSAPDKSGLPSDRFSAERTGGSVSTLTIQRTQQEDSAVYLCASSSTGGDYNEQFFGPGTRLTVL.

Only a few counts were recorded for this clonotype. The V call is TRBV9, the J call TRBJ2-5; TRBD2 aligns across 12 bases. The CDR3 is 17 residues long. Germline trimming cut 3 bases from V and 1 base from J; bases unmatched to any gene: 7. Germline-derived CDR1 and CDR2 are SGDLS and YYNGEE. In DNA form, the CDR3 reads TGTGCCAGCAGCGGGGCCCGACTAGCGGGGGCCCAAGAGACCCAGTACTTC. It is translated as CASSGARLAGAQETQYF.

This clonotype showed up just a few times. The chain is built from TRBV7-8 and TRBJ2-7; the D call may be TRBD1 or TRBD2 (6 bases each). Trimming stripped 2 bases from V and 0 bases from J, with 11 bases between. CDR1 SGHVS and CDR2 FQNEAQ come from the germline V gene. The CDR3 consists of 15 residues. The CDR3 nucleotides read TGTGCCAGCAGCTTAAGTCGGGGGCCCTCCTACGAGCAGTACGTC. Encoded protein: CASSLSRGPSYEQYV.

This clonotype was seen only a few times. The chain has TRBV7-2 and TRBJ1-5, with D perhaps matching TRBD1 (6 bases). This CDR3 region has 16 residues. Germline V gene sequence: CDR1 SGHTA, CDR2 FQGNSA. The V and J ends lost 4 bases and 4 bases respectively, with 17 bases between them. CDR3 amino acids: CASSSLTGRVNQPQHF. CDR3 in DNA: TGTGCCAGCAGCTCTCTTACAGGGCGGGTAAATCAGCCCCAGCATTTT.

This clonotype was recorded a few times. The chain carries TRBV6-2 or TRBV6-3 and TRBJ1-1; no reliable D call. The V gene lost 5 bases and the J gene lost 5 bases, with 6 bases spanning the gap. Per germline, CDR1 MNHEY and CDR2 SVGEGT. The CDR3 covers 11 residues. The CDR3 coding sequence is TGTGCCAGCAGTCGGTGGACTGAAGCTTTCTTT. Translating it yields CASSRWTEAFF.

The chain links TRBV5-1 to TRBJ2-1; 9 bases align to TRBD2. Germline values: CDR1 SGHRS, CDR2 YFSETQ. CDR3 size: 13 residues. Unmatched junction bases numbered 8, after V lost 9 bases and J lost 7 bases. The CDR3 is CATQFSGGNEQFF. For the CDR3, the DNA is TGCGCCACCCAATTTAGCGGGGGAAATGAGCAGTTCTTC.

The rearrangement links TRBV27 to TRBJ2-3; D perhaps matches TRBD1 (5 bases). The germline gives CDR1 MNHEY, CDR2 SMNVEV (reference sequence). V lost 6 bases to trimming and J lost 2 bases, with 12 bases between them. This CDR3 is built from 14 residues. The CDR3 is CASSQVRDTDTQYF. The CDR3 DNA reads as TGTGCCAGCAGCCAAGTCAGGGACACAGATACGCAGTATTTT.

This CDR3 reads CASSLTTGTSGGETQYF. DNA for the CDR3: TGTGCCAGCAGCTTGACTACCGGGACTAGCGGGGGAGAGACCCAGTACTTC. The chain is built from TRBV5-4 and TRBJ2-5; 14 bases are shared with TRBD2. The CDR3 is made up of 17 amino acids. Per germline, CDR1 SGHNT and CDR2 YYREEE (reference sequence). V trimming: 1 base; J trimming: 4 bases; junction bases outside the gene matches: 6.

This clonotype occurred many times. This sequence joins TRBV7-2 and TRBJ2-1; D not certain. Germline CDR1 is SGHTA and CDR2 is FQGNSA. V lost 2 bases and J lost 5, with 13 bases in between. The CDR3 loop spans 15 amino acids. The CDR3: CASSLPGSANNEQFF. CDR3 bases: TGTGCCAGCAGCTTACCGGGCTCGGCTAACAATGAGCAGTTCTTC.

The rearrangement links TRBV6-1 to TRBJ2-7; 10 nucleotides line up with TRBD2. In germline, CDR1 is MNHNS, CDR2 SASEGT. V was clipped by 5 bases and J by 7 bases; unmatched bases: 8. The CDR3 is made up of 14 amino acids. The CDR3 DNA reads TGTGCCAGCAGTTCCCAGCCTAGCGGGGGAGAGCAGTACGTC. This encodes CASSSQPSGGEQYV.

The gene calls are TRBV7-9 and TRBJ2-5; D may be TRBD2 (6 bases). V was shortened by 5 bases and J by 4 bases, with 20 bases between the two germline ends. Germline V CDR1 and CDR2: SEHNR, FQNEAQ (reference sequence). The CDR3 covers 16 residues. CDR3 nucleotides: TGTGCCAGCAGCCCCCGGGACGCGGGGTTGTCAGAGACCCAGTACTTC. Protein: CASSPRDAGLSETQYF.

The CDR3 DNA follows: TGTGCCAGCAGTCATCGGGACAGCCCCGACGAGCAGTACGTC. Protein product: CASSHRDSPDEQYV. This sequence joins TRBV6-6 and TRBJ2-7, with 7 bases matching TRBD1. CDR1 and CDR2 (germline): MNHNY, SVGAGI (reference sequence). This CDR3 is built from 14 residues. The trim removed 5 bases at V and 5 bases at J, leaving 9 bases unmatched.

This clonotype was counted between two and nine times. This chain uses TRBV10-3 with TRBJ2-3; 9 bases agree with TRBD2. The CDR3 is made up of 15 amino acids. Germline V lookup: CDR1 ENHRY, CDR2 SYGVKD. V shed 6 bases and J 3 bases; nucleotides not matched to a gene: 7. The CDR3 here is CAIRASGERTDTQYF. The CDR3 nucleotides read TGTGCCATCAGGGCTAGCGGGGAAAGAACAGATACGCAGTATTTT.